This T cell receptor beta chain was captured by sequencing in a study of memory CD4+ T cells and cytomegalovirus serostatus. For the study at large: Of the healthy Belgian adults, 9 were CMV seropositive and about two dozen seronegative. Study-wide findings and caveats: A US-trained random forest predicted CMV serostatus with median AUC around 0.9. CD4+ memory repertoires contained about 40% of the roughly 160 reported CMV TCRbeta sequences.

Sequenced by immunoSEQ multiplex PCR; TCRdb stores in-frame clones only, minus some. The sample has about 73,000 clones, roughly three quarters seen once. Single viable CD3+CD4+CD8-CD45RO+ cells were sorted as the memory CD4+ T cells. Serum IgG to CMV pp150, pp28, p38 and p52 defined serostatus. Note on this clone: What it recognizes is unknown.

The sample was memory CD4+ T cells from blood. The clonotype comes from an adult in good health and CMV-seropositive.

The CDR3 DNA reads as TGTGCCAGCAGCTTAGCGTTACGGCACAGGGGGTGGAGTGGCTACACCTTC. It yields the protein CASSLALRHRGWSGYTF. This chain uses TRBV7-8 with TRBJ1-2; 8 nucleotides match TRBD1. Germline-derived CDR1 and CDR2 are SGHVS and FQNEAQ. V lost 0 bases, J lost 7 bases, and 13 bases stayed unmatched. This CDR3 has 17 residues. Combining the CDR3 with reference TRBV7-8 and TRBJ1-2 gives the whole variable domain GAGVSQSPRYKVAKRGQDVALRCDPISGHVSLFWYQQALGQGPEFLTYFQNEAQLDKSGLPSDRFFAERPEGSVSTLKIQRTQQEDSAVYLCASSLALRHRGWSGYTFGSGTRLTVV.